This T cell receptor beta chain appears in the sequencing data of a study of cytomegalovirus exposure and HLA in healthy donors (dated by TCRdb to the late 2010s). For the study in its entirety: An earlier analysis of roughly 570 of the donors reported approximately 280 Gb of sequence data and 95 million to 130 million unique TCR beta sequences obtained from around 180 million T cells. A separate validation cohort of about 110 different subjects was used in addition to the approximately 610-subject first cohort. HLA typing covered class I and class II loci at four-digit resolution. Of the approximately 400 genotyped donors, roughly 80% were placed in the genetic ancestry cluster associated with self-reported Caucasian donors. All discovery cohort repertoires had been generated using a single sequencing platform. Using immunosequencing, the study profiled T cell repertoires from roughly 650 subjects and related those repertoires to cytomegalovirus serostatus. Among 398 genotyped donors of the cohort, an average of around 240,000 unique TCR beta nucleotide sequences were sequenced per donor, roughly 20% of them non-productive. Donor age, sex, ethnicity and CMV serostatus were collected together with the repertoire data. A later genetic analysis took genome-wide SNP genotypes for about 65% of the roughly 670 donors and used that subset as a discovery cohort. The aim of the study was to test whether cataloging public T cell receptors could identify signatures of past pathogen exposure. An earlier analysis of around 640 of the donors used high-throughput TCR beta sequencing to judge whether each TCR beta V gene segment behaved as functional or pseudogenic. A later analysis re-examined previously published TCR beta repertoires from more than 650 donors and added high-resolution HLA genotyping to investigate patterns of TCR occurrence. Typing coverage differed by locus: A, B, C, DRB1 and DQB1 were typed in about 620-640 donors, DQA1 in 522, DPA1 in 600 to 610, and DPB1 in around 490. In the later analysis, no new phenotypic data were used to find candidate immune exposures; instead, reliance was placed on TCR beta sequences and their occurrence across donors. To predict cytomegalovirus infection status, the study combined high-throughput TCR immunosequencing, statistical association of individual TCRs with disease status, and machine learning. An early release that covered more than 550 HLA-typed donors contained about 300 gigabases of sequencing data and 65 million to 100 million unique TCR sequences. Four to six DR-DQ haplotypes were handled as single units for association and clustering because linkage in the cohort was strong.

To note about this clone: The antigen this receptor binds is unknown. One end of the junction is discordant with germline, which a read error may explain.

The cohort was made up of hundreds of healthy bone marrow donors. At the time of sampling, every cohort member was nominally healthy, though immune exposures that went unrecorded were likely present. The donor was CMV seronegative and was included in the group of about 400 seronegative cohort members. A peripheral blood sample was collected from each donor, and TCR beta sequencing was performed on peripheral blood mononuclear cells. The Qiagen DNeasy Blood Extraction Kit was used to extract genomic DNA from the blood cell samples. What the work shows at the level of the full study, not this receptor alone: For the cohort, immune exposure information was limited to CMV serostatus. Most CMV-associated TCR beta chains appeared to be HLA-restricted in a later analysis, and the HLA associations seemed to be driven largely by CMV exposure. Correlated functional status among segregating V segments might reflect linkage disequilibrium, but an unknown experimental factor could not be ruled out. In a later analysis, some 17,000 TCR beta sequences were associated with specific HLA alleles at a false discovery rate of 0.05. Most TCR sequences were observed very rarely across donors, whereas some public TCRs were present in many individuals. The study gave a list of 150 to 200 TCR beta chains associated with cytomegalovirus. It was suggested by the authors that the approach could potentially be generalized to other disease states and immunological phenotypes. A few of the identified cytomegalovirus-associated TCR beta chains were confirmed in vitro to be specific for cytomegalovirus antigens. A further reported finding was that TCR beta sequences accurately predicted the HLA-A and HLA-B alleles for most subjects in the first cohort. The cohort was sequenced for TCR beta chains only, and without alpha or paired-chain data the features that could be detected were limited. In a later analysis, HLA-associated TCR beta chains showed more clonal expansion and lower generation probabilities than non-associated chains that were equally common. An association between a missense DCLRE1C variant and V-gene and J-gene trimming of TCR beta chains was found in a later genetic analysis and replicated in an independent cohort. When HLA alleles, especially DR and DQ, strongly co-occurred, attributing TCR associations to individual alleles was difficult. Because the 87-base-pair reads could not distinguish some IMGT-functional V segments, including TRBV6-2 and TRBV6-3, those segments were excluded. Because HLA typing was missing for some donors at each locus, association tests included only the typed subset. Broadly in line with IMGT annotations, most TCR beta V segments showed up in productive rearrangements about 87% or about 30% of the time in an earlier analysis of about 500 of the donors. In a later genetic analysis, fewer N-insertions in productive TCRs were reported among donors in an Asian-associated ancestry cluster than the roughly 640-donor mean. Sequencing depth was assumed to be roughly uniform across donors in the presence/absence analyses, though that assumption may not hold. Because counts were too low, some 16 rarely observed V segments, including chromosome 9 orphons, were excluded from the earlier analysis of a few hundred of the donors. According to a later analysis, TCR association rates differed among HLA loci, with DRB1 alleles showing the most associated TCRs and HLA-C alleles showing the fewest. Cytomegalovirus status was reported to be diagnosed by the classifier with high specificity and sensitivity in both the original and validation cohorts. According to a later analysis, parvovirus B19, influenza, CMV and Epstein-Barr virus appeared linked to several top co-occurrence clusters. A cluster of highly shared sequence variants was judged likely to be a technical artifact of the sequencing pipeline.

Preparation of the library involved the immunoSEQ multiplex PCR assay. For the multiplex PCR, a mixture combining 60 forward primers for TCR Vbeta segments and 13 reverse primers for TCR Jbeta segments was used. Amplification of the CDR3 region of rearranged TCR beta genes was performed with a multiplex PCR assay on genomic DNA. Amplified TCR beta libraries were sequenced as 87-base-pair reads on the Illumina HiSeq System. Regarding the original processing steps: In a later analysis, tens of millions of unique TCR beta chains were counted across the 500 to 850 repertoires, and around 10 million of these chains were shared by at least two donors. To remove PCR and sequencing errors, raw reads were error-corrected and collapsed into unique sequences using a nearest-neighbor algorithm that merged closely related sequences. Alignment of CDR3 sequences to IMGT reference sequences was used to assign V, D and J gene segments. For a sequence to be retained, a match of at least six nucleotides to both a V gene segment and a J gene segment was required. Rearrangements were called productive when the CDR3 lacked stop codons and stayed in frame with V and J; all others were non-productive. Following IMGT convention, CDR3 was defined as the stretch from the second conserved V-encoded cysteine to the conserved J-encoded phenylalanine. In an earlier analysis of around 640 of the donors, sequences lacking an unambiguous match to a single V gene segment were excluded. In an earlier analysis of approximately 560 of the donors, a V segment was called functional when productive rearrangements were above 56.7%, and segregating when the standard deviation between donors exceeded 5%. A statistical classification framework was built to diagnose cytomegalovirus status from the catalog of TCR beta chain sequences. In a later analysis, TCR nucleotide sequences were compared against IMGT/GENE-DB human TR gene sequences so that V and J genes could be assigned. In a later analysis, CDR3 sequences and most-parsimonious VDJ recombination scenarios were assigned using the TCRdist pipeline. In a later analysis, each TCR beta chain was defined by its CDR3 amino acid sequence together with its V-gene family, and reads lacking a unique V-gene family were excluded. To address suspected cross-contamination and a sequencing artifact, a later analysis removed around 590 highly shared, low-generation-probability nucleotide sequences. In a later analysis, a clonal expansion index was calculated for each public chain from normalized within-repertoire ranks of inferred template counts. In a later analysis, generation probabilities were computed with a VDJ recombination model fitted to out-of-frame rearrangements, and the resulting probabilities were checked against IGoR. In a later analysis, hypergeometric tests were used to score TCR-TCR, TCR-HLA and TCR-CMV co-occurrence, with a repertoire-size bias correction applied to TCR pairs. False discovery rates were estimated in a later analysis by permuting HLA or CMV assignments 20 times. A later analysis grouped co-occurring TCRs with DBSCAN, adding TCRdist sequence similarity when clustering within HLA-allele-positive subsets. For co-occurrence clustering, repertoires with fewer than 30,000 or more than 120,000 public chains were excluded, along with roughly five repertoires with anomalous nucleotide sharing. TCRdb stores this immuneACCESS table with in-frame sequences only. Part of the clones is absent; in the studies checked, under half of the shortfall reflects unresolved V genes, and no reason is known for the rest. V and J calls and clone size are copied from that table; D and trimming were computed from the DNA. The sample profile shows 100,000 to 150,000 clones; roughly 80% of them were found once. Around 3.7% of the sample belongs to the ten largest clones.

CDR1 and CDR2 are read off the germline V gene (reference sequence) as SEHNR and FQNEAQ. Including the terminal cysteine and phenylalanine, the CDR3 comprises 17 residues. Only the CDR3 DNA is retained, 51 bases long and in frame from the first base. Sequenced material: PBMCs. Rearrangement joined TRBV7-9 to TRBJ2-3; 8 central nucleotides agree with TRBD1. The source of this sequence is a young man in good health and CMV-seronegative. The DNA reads TGTGCCAGCACCTTAAGGGGGGACAGGCCTAGCACAGATACGCAGTATTTT. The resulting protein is CASTLRGDRPSTDTQYF.